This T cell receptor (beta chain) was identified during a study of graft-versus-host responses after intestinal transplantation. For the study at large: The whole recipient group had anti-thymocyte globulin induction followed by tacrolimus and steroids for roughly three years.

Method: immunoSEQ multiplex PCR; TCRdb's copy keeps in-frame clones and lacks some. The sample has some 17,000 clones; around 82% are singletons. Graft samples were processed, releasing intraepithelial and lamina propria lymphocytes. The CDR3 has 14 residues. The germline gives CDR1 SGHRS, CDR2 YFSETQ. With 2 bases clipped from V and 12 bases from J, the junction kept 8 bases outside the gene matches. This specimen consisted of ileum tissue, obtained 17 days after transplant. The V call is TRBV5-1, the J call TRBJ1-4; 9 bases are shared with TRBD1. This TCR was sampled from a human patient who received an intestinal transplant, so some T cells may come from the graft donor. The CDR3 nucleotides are TGCGCCAGCAGCTTAACAGGGGGCGTCGTAGAACTGTTTTTT. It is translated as CASSLTGGVVELFF.